These 5 T cell receptor beta chains originate from one sample sequenced in a study of cytomegalovirus exposure and HLA in healthy donors. The study ran its PCR with 60 Vbeta and 13 Jbeta primers. Produced via immunoSEQ multiplex PCR; TCRdb's table is partial and in-frame only. This table has 85,000 to 120,000 clones, about 75% appearing once. Sequenced input: PBMCs. These receptor sequences come from a man in his forties in good health and CMV-seronegative.

The table lists this clone with a few counts. The rearrangement joins TRBV5-8 to TRBJ2-6, with 9 nucleotides matching TRBD1. The CDR3 contains 16 residues. Germline CDR1 is SGHTS and CDR2 is YDEGEE. V lost 2 bases and J lost 0; bases outside the gene matches: 0. This CDR3 is CASSLQGASGANVLTF. CDR3 nucleotides: TGTGCCAGCAGCTTACAGGGGGCCTCTGGGGCCAACGTCCTGACTTTC.

The gene calls are TRBV6-4 and TRBJ1-1, with TRBD1 identical over 7 bases. The CDR3 consists of 15 residues. Germline V gene data show CDR1 as MRHNA and CDR2 as SNTAGT. J gave up 0 bases and V 6 bases, and 7 bases lay outside the gene matches. The chain's CDR3 is CASRESQGLNTEAFF. Here the CDR3 DNA reads TGTGCCAGCAGAGAGTCACAGGGGTTGAACACTGAAGCTTTCTTT.

This chain joins TRBV2 and TRBJ2-1; 11 positions agree with TRBD2. The CDR3 spans 15 residues. After removal of 2 bases from V and 10 bases from J, the junction contained 7 bases not matched to a gene. Germline CDR1 is SNHLY and CDR2 is FYNNEI. CDR3 sequence: CASSERSGGAREQFF. The CDR3 nucleotides are TGTGCCAGCAGTGAACGTAGCGGGGGGGCGCGGGAGCAGTTCTTC.

The V and J genes are TRBV19 and TRBJ2-3; 14 bases map to TRBD2. CDR3 length equals 18 residues. Trimming removed 7 bases from V and 3 bases from J; junction bases left unmatched: 12. Germline-derived CDR1 and CDR2 are LNHDA and SQIVND (reference sequence). CDR3 amino acids: CASTSTSGGVLLTDTQYF. The CDR3 region has the DNA TGTGCCAGTACCTCGACTAGCGGGGGGGTCCTGCTGACAGATACGCAGTATTTT.

The CDR3 nucleotides read TGTGCCAGCAGCCGAGACAGGGAGAACGAGCAGTACTTC. Translated: CASSRDRENEQYF. V is TRBV11-2 and J is TRBJ2-7, with 7 bases aligning to TRBD1. Germline V gives CDR1 SGHAT, CDR2 FQNNGV. CDR3 length: 13 residues. V lost 5 bases, J lost 5 bases, and 6 bases stayed unmatched.